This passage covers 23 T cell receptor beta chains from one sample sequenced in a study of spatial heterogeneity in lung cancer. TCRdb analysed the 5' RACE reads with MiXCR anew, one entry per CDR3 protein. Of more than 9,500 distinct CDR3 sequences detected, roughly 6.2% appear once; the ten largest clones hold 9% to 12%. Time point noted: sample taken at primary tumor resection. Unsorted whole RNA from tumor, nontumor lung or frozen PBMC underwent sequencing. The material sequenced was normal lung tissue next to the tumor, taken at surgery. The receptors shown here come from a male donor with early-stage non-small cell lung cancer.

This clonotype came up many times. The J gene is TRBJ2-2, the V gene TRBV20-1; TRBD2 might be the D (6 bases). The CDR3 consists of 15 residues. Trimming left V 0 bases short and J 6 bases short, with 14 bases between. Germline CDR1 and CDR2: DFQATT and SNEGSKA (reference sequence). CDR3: CSARDPISGAGELFF. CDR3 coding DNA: TGCAGTGCTAGAGATCCCATTTCGGGGGCCGGGGAGCTGTTTTTT.

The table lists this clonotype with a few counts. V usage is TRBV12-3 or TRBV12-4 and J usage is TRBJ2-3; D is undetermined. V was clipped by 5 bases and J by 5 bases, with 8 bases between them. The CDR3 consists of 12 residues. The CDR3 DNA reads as TGTGCCAGCAGTATCACCCGAGATACGCAGTATTTT. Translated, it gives CASSITRDTQYF.

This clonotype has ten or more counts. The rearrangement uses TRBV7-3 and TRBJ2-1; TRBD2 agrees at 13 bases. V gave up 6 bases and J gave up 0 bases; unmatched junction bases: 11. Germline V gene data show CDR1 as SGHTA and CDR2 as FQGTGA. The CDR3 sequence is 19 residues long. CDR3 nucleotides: TGTGCCAGCAGTCACATTGGGACTAGCGGGAACCGCTCCTACAATGAGCAGTTCTTC. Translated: CASSHIGTSGNRSYNEQFF.

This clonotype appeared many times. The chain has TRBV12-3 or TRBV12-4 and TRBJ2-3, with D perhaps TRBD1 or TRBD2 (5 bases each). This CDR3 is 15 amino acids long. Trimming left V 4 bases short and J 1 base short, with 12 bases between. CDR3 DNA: TGTGCCAGCAGTTACGGGACCCCCCGCACAGATACGCAGTATTTT. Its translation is CASSYGTPRTDTQYF.

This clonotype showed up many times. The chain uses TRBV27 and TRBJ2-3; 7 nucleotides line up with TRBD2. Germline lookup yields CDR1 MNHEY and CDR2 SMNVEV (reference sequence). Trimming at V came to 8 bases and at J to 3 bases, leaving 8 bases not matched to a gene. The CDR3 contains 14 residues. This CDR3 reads CASSTRGGTDTQYF. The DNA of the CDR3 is TGTGCCAGCTCCACCCGCGGGGGTACAGATACGCAGTATTTT.

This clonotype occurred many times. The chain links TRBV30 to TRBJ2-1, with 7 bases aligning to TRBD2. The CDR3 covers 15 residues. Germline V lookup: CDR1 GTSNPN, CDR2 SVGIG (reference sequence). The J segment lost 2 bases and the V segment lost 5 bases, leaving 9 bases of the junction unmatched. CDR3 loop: CAWGKGLAAYNEQFF. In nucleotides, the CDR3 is TGTGCCTGGGGAAAGGGGCTAGCGGCCTACAATGAGCAGTTCTTC.

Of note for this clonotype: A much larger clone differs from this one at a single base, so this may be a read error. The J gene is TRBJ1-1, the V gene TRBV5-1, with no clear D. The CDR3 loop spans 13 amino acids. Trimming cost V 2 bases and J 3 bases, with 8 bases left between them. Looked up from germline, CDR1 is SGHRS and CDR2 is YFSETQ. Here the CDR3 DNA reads TGCGCCAGCAGCTTTACAGCGGACACTGAAGCTTTCTTT. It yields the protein CASSFTADTEAFF.

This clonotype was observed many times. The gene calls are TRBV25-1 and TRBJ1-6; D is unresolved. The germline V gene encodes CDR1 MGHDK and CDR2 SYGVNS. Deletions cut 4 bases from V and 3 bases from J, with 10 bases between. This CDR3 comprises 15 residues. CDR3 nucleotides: TGTGCCAGCAGTGTCCTGGAGGGCTATAATTCACCCCTCCACTTT. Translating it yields CASSVLEGYNSPLHF.

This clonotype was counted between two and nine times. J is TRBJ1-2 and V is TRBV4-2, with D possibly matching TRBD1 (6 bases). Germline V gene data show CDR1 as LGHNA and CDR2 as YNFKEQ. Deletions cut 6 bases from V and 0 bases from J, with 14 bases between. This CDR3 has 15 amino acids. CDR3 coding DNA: TGTGCCAGCAGGCCTACAGGGCTCACTAACTATGGCTACACCTTC. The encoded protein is CASRPTGLTNYGYTF.

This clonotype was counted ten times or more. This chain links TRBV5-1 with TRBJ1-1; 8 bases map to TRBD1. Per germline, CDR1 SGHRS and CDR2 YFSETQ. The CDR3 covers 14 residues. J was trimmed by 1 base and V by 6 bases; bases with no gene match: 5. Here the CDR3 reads CASTSDRGNTEAFF. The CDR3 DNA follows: TGCGCCAGCACCTCAGACAGGGGGAACACTGAAGCTTTCTTT.

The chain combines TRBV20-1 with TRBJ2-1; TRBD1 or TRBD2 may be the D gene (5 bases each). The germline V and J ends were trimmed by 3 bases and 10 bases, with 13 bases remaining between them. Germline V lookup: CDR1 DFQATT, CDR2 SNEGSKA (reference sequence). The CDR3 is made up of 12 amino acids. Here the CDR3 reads CSASQPGTEQFF. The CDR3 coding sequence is TGCAGTGCTAGTCAGCCCGGGACCGAGCAGTTCTTC.

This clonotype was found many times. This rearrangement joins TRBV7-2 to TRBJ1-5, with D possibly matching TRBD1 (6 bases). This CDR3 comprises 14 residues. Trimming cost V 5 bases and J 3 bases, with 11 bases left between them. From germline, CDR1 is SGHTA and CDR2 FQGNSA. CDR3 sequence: CASSRDRNNQPQHF. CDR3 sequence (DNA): TGTGCCAGCAGCCGAGACAGGAACAATCAGCCCCAGCATTTT.

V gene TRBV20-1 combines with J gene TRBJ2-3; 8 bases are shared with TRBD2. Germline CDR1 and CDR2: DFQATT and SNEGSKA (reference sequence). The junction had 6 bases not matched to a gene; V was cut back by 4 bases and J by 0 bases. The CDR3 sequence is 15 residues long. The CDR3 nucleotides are TGCAGTGCTAACCCCAGCGGGAGTAGCACAGATACGCAGTATTTT. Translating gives CSANPSGSSTDTQYF.

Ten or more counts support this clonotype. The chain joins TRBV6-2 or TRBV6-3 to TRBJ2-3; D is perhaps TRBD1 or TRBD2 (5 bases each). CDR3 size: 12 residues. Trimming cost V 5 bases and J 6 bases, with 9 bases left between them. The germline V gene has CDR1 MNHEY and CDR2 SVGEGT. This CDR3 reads CASSNWGDTQYF. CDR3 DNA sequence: TGTGCCAGCAGTAATTGGGGGGATACGCAGTATTTT.

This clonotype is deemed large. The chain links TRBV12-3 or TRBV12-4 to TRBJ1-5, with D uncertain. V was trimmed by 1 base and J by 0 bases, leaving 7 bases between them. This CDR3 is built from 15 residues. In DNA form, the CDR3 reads TGTGCCAGCAGTTTAGAGGCAGATAGCAATCAGCCCCAGCATTTT. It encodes CASSLEADSNQPQHF.

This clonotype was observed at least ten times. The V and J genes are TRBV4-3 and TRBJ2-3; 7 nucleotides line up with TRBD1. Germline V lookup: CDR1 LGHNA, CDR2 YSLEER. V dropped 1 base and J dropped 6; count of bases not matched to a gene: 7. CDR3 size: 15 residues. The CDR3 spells CASSQVTGRFDTQYF. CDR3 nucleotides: TGCGCCAGCAGCCAAGTGACAGGGAGATTCGATACGCAGTATTTT.

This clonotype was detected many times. The CDR3 bases are TGTGCCAGCAGTCGTGGACAGTACAATCAGCCCCAGCATTTT. Translated: CASSRGQYNQPQHF. The chain carries TRBV12-3 or TRBV12-4 and TRBJ1-5, with a tentative D call TRBD1 (6 bases). This CDR3 comprises 14 residues. Trimming took 5 bases from V and 3 from J, leaving 11 bases between them.

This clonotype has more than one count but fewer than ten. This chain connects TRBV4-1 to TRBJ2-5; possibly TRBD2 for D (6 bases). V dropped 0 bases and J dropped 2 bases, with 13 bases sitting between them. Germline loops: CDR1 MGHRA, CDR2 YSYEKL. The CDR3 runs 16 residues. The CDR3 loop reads CASSQEGTGLQETQYF. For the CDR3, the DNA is TGCGCCAGCAGCCAAGAAGGGACTGGACTGCAAGAGACCCAGTACTTC.

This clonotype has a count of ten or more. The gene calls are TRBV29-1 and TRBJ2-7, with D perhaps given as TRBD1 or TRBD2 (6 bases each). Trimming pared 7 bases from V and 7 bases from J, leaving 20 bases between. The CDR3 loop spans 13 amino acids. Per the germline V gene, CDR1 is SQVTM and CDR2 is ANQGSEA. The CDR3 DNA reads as TGCAGCGCGCGGGACACCCTTACAAATGAGCAGTACTTC. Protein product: CSARDTLTNEQYF.

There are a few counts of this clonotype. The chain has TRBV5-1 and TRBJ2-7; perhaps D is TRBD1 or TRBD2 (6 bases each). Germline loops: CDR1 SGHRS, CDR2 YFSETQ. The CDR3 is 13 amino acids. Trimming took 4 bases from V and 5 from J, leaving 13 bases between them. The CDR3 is CASSEGGRDEQYF. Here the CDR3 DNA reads TGCGCCAGCAGCGAGGGGGGCAGGGACGAGCAGTACTTC. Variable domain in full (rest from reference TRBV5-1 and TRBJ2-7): KAGVTQTPRYLIKTRGQQVTLSCSPISGHRSVSWYQQTPGQGLQFLFEYFSETQRNKGNFPGRFSGRQFSNSRSEMNVSTLELGDSALYLCASSEGGRDEQYFGPGTRLTVT.

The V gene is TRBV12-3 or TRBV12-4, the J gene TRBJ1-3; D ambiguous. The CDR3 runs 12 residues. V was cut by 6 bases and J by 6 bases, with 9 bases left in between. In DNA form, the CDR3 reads TGTGCCAGCAGCCCTGGCTCAAACACCATATATTTT. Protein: CASSPGSNTIYF.

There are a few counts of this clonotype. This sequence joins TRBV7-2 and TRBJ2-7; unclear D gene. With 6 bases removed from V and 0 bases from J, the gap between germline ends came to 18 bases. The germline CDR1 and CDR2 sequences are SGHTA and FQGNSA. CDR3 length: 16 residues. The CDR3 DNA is TGTGCCAGCAGTTTCCCCCAAGGGTCGAGCTCCTACGAGCAGTACTTC. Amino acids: CASSFPQGSSSYEQYF.

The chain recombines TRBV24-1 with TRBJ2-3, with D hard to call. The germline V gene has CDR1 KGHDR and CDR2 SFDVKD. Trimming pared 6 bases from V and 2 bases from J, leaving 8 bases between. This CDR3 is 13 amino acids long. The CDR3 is CATSSGPTDTQYF. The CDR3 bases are TGTGCCACCAGTTCAGGACCCACAGATACGCAGTATTTT.